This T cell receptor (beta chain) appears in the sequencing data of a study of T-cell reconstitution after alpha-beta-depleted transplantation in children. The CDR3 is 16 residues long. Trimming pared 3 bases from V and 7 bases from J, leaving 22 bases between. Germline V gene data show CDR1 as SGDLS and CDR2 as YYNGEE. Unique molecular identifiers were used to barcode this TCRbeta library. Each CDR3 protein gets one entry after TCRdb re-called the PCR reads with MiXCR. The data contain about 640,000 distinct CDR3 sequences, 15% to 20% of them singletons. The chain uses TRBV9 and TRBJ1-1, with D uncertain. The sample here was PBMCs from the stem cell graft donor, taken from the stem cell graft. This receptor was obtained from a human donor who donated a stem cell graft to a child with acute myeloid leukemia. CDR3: CASSEGRLPRFSEAFF. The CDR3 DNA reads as TGTGCCAGCAGCGAGGGCCGTTTACCGCGGTTCAGTGAAGCTTTCTTT.